The 21 T cell receptor beta chains in this list originate from one sample, sequenced in a study of glioma-infiltrating T cells after dendritic cell vaccination. The table came from immunoSEQ multiplex PCR; TCRdb's copy has only in-frame clones and leaves some out. The profile covers roughly 87,000 clones, with under 85% appearing a single time and under 8% taken by the ten largest. The time point: after dendritic cell vaccination, including at tumor progression/relapse. The specimen comprised blood, sampled after dendritic cell vaccination. These receptors were collected from a human donor with glioblastoma.

This clone was observed a few times. The rearrangement links TRBV2 to TRBJ1-5, with D unclear. The V gene's germline CDR1 is SNHLY and CDR2 FYNNEI. Deletions cut 7 bases from V and 9 bases from J, with 13 bases between. The CDR3 is 12 residues long. CDR3 sequence reads: CASKPHGGPQHF. CDR3 sequence (DNA): TGTGCCAGCAAACCTCACGGTGGGCCCCAGCATTTT.

This clone was picked up a small number of times. The rearrangement links TRBV5-6 to TRBJ1-4, with 8 positions matching TRBD1. Trimming removed 2 bases from V and 0 bases from J; junction bases left unmatched: 6. Germline CDR1 reads SGHDT; CDR2 reads YYEEEE. The CDR3 is 17 amino acids. The DNA of the CDR3 is TGTGCCAGCAGCTTCCGGACAGGGCGGGCAACTAATGAAAAACTGTTTTTT. It translates to CASSFRTGRATNEKLFF.

The J gene is TRBJ2-3, the V gene TRBV30; no clear D. The V end was cut by 2 bases, the J end by 4 bases, with 13 bases between. Germline V gives CDR1 GTSNPN, CDR2 SVGIG (reference sequence). This CDR3 is 14 amino acids long. CDR3 loop: CAWSPSPVADTQYF. The CDR3 DNA reads TGTGCCTGGAGTCCCTCCCCGGTGGCAGATACGCAGTATTTT. Based on the CDR3 plus reference TRBV30 and TRBJ2-3, the full variable domain is SQTIHQWPATLVQPVGSPLSLECTVEGTSNPNLYWYRQAAGRGLQLLFYSVGIGQISSEVPQNLSASRPQDRQFILSSKKLLLSDSGFYLCAWSPSPVADTQYFGPGTRLTVL.

V is TRBV19 and J is TRBJ2-7; TRBD1 matches 7 bases. In germline, CDR1 is LNHDA, CDR2 SQIVND (reference sequence). The junction had 10 bases not matched to a gene; V was cut back by 2 bases and J by 6 bases. The CDR3 consists of 15 residues. The CDR3, as DNA: TGTGCCAGTAGTATATCAGCAGGGGGATGGGGCGAGCAGTACTTC. This translates into CASSISAGGWGEQYF.

The chain combines TRBV5-6 with TRBJ2-1; D is possibly TRBD1 (5 bases). This CDR3 is built from 15 residues. CDR1 and CDR2 (germline): SGHDT, YYEEEE. Trimming removed 6 bases at V and 2 bases at J, with 15 bases between. The CDR3 sequence is CASTLIDRPYNEQFF. The CDR3 DNA sequence: TGTGCCAGCACCCTGATTGACAGACCCTACAATGAGCAGTTCTTC.

The chain employs TRBV2 and TRBJ2-1, with TRBD2 matching 9 bases. CDR3 length: 15 residues. J was trimmed by 5 bases and V by 6 bases; bases with no gene match: 8. Germline V gives CDR1 SNHLY, CDR2 FYNNEI. The CDR3 here is CASSPPGTSNNEQFF. As DNA, the CDR3 is TGTGCCAGCAGCCCCCCCGGGACTAGCAACAATGAGCAGTTCTTC. The variable domain in full, completed from reference TRBV2 and TRBJ2-1, reads EPEVTQTPSHQVTQMGQEVILRCVPISNHLYFYWYRQILGQKVEFLVSFYNNEISEKSEIFDDQFSVERPDGSNFTLKIRSTKLEDSAMYFCASSPPGTSNNEQFFGPGTRLTVL.

V is TRBV5-1 and J is TRBJ1-2; D is uncertain. The CDR3 runs 14 residues. Trimming left V 1 base short and J 2 bases short, with 9 bases between. Per the germline V gene, CDR1 is SGHRS and CDR2 is YFSETQ. The CDR3 loop reads CASSLNPVNYGYTF. In DNA, the CDR3 is TGCGCCAGCAGCTTGAATCCGGTGAACTATGGCTACACCTTC.

The chain is built from TRBV5-4 and TRBJ1-1; 9 nucleotides align to TRBD1. J lost 4 bases, V lost 4 bases, and 5 bases had no gene match. Germline CDR1 and CDR2: SGHNT and YYREEE (reference sequence). The CDR3 covers 14 residues. The CDR3 reads CASSPGQGTTEAFF. The CDR3 DNA follows: TGTGCCAGCAGCCCGGGACAGGGAACCACTGAAGCTTTCTTT.

This clone was seen a few times. The rearrangement links TRBV6-5 to TRBJ2-7, with 8 bases aligning to TRBD1. Germline V gene sequence: CDR1 MNHEY, CDR2 SVGAGI. The CDR3 extends over 12 amino acids. The trim removed 9 bases at V and 5 bases at J, leaving 6 bases unmatched. The CDR3 reads CASGQGRNEQYF. The DNA of the CDR3 is TGTGCCAGTGGACAGGGAAGAAACGAGCAGTACTTC.

The V gene is TRBV12-5, the J gene TRBJ2-1; TRBD1 agrees at 7 bases. Germline trimming cut 2 bases from V and 2 bases from J; bases unmatched to any gene: 9. The CDR3 is made up of 17 amino acids. Per germline, CDR1 LGHNT and CDR2 FRNRAP. CDR3 amino acids: CASGLPFKGAAYNEQFF. CDR3 in DNA: TGTGCTAGTGGTTTGCCTTTTAAGGGGGCCGCCTACAATGAGCAGTTCTTC.

The chain links TRBV7-2 to TRBJ2-7; no clear D. This CDR3 spans 12 amino acids. Looked up from germline, CDR1 is SGHTA and CDR2 is FQGNSA. Trimming left V 0 bases short and J 6 bases short, with 6 bases between. CDR3 coding DNA: TGTGCCAGCAGCTTAGCCTCAGTCGAGCAGTACTTC. Its protein is CASSLASVEQYF.

The gene calls are TRBV4-3 and TRBJ2-7; D is unclear. Deletions cut 0 bases from V and 1 base from J, with 10 bases between. The germline V gene has CDR1 LGHNA and CDR2 YSLEER. CDR3 size: 15 residues. The CDR3: CASSQDNGPSYEQYF. For the CDR3, the DNA is TGCGCCAGCAGCCAAGATAATGGGCCATCCTACGAGCAGTACTTC.

V is TRBV9 and J is TRBJ1-3; D unresolved. Germline V gene lookup returns CDR1 SGDLS and CDR2 YYNGEE. The CDR3 is made up of 12 amino acids. Trimming left V 4 bases short and J 4 bases short, with 6 bases between. The CDR3 sequence is CASSMTGNTIYF. The CDR3 DNA reads as TGTGCCAGCAGCATGACAGGAAACACCATATATTTT.

The rearrangement links TRBV7-9 to TRBJ1-5; 7 positions agree with TRBD1. Germline V gene sequence: CDR1 SEHNR, CDR2 FQNEAQ (reference sequence). The CDR3 has 14 amino acids. J was trimmed by 6 bases and V by 3 bases; bases with no gene match: 5. CDR3 nucleotides: TGTGCCAGCAGCTTCGGGGCAGGGGGTCAGCCCCAGCATTTT. Its protein product is CASSFGAGGQPQHF.

The V gene is TRBV6-5, the J gene TRBJ1-4, with 9 positions matching TRBD1. The CDR3 extends over 15 amino acids. The germline CDR1 and CDR2 sequences are MNHEY and SVGAGI. The V and J ends lost 4 bases and 8 bases, in that order; junction bases with no gene match: 8. The CDR3 sequence: CASSFARTGDEKLFF. CDR3 coding DNA: TGTGCCAGCAGTTTCGCAAGGACAGGGGACGAAAAACTGTTTTTT.

V is TRBV5-4 and J is TRBJ1-1; D ambiguous. Germline loops: CDR1 SGHNT, CDR2 YYREEE (reference sequence). Trimming shortened V by 4 bases and J by 3 bases, and 13 bases separated the two germline ends. The CDR3 loop spans 14 amino acids. The CDR3 loop reads CASSPTTADTEAFF. CDR3 nucleotides: TGTGCCAGCAGCCCGACCACAGCTGACACTGAAGCTTTCTTT.

The CDR3 DNA sequence: TGTGCCAGCAGTAGGGACAGGGACCCCTCTGGCTACACCTTC. Translation: CASSRDRDPSGYTF. The J gene is TRBJ1-2, the V gene TRBV27, with 9 nucleotides matching TRBD1. This CDR3 is 14 amino acids long. The germline CDR1 and CDR2 sequences are MNHEY and SMNVEV (reference sequence). Losses at the gene ends were 5 bases for V and 7 bases for J; bases not matched to a gene: 8.

The CDR3 sequence: CASSLVSGDGNTIYF. The CDR3 nucleotides are TGTGCCAGCAGCTTGGTCTCGGGAGATGGAAACACCATATATTTT. This chain joins TRBV5-6 and TRBJ1-3; no firm D call. Germline V gene data show CDR1 as SGHDT and CDR2 as YYEEEE. This CDR3 is built from 15 residues. V was trimmed by 0 bases and J by 3 bases, leaving 10 bases between them.

This rearrangement joins TRBV7-8 to TRBJ2-7; 8 bases map to TRBD1. This CDR3 region has 13 residues. J was trimmed by 4 bases and V by 3 bases; bases with no gene match: 2. Looked up from germline, CDR1 is SGHVS and CDR2 is FQNEAQ. The CDR3 region has the DNA TGTGCCAGCAGCTTCGACAGGGGTTACGAGCAGTACTTC. This gives the protein CASSFDRGYEQYF.

The chain has TRBV5-4 and TRBJ1-2; the D gene is possibly TRBD1 (5 bases). Per the germline V gene, CDR1 is SGHNT and CDR2 is YYREEE (reference sequence). V was shortened by 0 bases and J by 6 bases, with 15 bases between the two germline ends. This CDR3 region has 15 residues. CDR3 coding DNA: TGTGCCAGCAGCTTGGCCGGGGGAGGTTCCCATGGCTACACCTTC. Its translation is CASSLAGGGSHGYTF.

The chain links TRBV6-1 to TRBJ2-3; 10 nucleotides align to TRBD1. The junction had 9 bases not matched to a gene; V was cut back by 0 bases and J by 6 bases. The CDR3 contains 17 residues. Germline V lookup: CDR1 MNHNS, CDR2 SASEGT. The CDR3 region is CASSEAFLGQGPDTQYF. CDR3 nucleotide sequence: TGTGCCAGCAGTGAAGCGTTTTTGGGACAGGGGCCGGATACGCAGTATTTT.